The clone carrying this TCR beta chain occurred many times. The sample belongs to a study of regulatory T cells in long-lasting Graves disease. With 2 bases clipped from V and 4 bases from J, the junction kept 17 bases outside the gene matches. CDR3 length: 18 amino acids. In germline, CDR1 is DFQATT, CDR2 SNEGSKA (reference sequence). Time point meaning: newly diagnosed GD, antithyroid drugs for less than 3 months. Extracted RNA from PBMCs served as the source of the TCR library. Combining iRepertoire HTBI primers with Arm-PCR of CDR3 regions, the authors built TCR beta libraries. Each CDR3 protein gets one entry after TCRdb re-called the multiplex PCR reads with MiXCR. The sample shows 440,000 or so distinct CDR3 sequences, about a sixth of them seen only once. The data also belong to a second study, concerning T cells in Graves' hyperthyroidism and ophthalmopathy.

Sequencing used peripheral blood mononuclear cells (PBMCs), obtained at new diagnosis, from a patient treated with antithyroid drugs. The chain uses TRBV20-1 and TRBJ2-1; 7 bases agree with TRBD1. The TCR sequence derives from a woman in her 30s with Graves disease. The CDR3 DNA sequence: TGCAGTGCTAGAAGGGACAGAGCTTGGTCGTCGGGATACAATGAGCAGTTCTTC. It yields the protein CSARRDRAWSSGYNEQFF.